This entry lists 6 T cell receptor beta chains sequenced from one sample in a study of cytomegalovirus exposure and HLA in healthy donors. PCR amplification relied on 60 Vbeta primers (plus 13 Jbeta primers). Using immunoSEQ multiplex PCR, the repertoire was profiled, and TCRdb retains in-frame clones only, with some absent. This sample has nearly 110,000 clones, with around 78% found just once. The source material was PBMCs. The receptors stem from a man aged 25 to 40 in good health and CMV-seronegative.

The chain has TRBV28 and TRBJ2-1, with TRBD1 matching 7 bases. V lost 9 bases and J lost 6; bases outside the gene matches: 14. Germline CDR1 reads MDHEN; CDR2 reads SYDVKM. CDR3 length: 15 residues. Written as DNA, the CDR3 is TGTGCCAGTGCCCTACCGGGACAGTCTTCCAATGAGCAGTTCTTC. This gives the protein CASALPGQSSNEQFF.

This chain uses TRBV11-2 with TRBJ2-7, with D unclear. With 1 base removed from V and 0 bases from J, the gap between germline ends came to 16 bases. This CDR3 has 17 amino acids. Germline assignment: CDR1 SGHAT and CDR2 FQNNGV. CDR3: CASSLGLMTEVSYEQYF. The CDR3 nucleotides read TGTGCCAGCAGCTTAGGTCTTATGACTGAAGTCTCCTACGAGCAGTACTTC.

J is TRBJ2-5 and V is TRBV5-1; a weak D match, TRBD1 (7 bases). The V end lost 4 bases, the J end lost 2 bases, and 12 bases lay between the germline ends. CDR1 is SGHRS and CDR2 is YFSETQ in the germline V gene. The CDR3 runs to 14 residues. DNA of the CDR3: TGCGCCAGCAGCAAGGCGGGACAGCAAGAGACCCAGTACTTC. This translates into CASSKAGQQETQYF.

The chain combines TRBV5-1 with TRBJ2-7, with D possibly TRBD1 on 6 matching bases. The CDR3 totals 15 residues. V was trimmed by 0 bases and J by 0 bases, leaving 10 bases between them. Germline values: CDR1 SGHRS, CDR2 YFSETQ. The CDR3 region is CASSLDTGSSYEQYF. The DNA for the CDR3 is TGCGCCAGCAGCTTGGACACAGGGAGCTCCTACGAGCAGTACTTC.

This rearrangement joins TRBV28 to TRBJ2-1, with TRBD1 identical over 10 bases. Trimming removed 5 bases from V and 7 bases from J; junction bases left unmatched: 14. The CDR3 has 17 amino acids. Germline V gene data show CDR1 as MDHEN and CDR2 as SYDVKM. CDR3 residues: CASSAIPGDRGWNEQFF. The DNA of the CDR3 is TGTGCCAGCAGTGCCATACCGGGGGACAGGGGTTGGAATGAGCAGTTCTTC. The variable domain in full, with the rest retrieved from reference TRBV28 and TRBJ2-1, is DVKVTQSSRYLVKRTGEKVFLECVQDMDHENMFWYRQDPGLGLRLIYFSYDVKMKEKGDIPEGYSVSREKKERFSLILESASTNQTSMYLCASSAIPGDRGWNEQFFGPGTRLTVL.

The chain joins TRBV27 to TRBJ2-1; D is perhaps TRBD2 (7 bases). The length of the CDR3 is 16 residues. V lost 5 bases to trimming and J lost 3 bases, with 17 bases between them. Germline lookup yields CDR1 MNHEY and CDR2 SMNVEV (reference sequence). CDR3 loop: CASSSLGRGDYNEQFF. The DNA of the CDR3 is TGTGCCAGCAGTAGTCTAGGGAGGGGGGACTACAATGAGCAGTTCTTC.